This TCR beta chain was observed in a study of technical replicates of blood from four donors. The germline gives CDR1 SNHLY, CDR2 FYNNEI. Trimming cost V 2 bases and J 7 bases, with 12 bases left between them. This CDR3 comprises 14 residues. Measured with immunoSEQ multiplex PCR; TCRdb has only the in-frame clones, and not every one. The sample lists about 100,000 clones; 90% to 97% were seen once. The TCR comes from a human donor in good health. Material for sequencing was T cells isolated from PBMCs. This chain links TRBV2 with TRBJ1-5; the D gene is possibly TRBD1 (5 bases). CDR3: CASSELRGEQPQHF. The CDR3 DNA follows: TGTGCCAGCAGTGAACTAAGGGGTGAACAGCCCCAGCATTTT.